This paragraph reports one T cell receptor (beta chain). Produced via immunoSEQ multiplex PCR; TCRdb's table is partial and in-frame only. Of approximately 150,000 clones listed, roughly 94% are singletons. The data originate from a study of control samples from healthy donors and cancer patients. The specimen was blood. The sequence was collected from a man aged 40-50 years in good health.

The CDR3 loop is CASSLARLVSGHLHNEQFF. The DNA for the CDR3 is TGTGCCAGCAGCTTAGCGCGCCTGGTTAGCGGGCACCTTCACAATGAGCAGTTCTTC. The chain joins TRBV7-8 to TRBJ2-1, with TRBD2 identical over 7 bases. This CDR3 is built from 19 residues. The V and J ends lost 0 bases and 5 bases, in that order; junction bases with no gene match: 16. The V gene's germline CDR1 is SGHVS and CDR2 FQNEAQ.